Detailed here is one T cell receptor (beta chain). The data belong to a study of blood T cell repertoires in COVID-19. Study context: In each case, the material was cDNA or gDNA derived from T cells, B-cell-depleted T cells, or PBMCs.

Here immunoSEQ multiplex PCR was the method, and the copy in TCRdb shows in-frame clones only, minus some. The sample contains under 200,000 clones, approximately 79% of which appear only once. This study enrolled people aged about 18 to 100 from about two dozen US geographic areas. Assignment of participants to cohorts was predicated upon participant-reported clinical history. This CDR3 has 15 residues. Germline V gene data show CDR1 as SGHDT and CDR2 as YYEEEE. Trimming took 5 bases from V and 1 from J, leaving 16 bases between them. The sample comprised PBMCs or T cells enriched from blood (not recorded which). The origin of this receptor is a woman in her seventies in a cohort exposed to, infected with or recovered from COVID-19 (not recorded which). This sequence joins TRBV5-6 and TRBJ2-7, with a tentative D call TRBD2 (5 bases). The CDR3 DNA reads TGTGCCAGCAGGGGTTTGAGGGTATCGTCCTACGAGCAGTACTTC. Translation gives CASRGLRVSSYEQYF.